These 22 T cell receptor beta chains were sequenced from one sample in a study of blood T cell repertoires in COVID-19. The protocol was immunoSEQ multiplex PCR, while the TCRdb copy is restricted to in-frame clones and leaves out a portion. The table has about 220,000 clones, 80% to 85% seen once. Sequencing used peripheral blood. Receptors were obtained from an older woman with acute or convalescent COVID-19.

This rearrangement joins TRBV7-8 to TRBJ2-4; a possible D gene is TRBD2 (5 bases). The CDR3 loop spans 15 amino acids. From germline, CDR1 is SGHVS and CDR2 FQNEAQ. V was shortened by 5 bases and J by 7 bases, with 18 bases between the two germline ends. CDR3 in DNA: TGTGCCAGCAGCCCCACGCACGGACTCTTTAACATTCAGTACTTC. Translating gives CASSPTHGLFNIQYF. The whole variable domain, remainder taken from reference TRBV7-8 and TRBJ2-4, is GAGVSQSPRYKVAKRGQDVALRCDPISGHVSLFWYQQALGQGPEFLTYFQNEAQLDKSGLPSDRFFAERPEGSVSTLKIQRTQQEDSAVYLCASSPTHGLFNIQYFGAGTRLSVL.

In this sample, this clone turned up once. The rearrangement uses TRBV7-9 and TRBJ1-1; 7 nucleotides match TRBD1. V was pared by 6 bases and J by 4 bases, with 8 bases of the junction left unmatched. CDR3 length: 14 amino acids. The germline CDR1 and CDR2 sequences are SEHNR and FQNEAQ (reference sequence). The CDR3 DNA sequence: TGTGCCAGCAGGCAAACAGGGGAGGCCACTGAAGCTTTCTTT. Encoded protein: CASRQTGEATEAFF.

The chain has TRBV30 and TRBJ1-6; TRBD1 aligns across 8 bases. The CDR3 has 17 residues. J gave up 4 bases and V 3 bases, and 11 bases lay outside the gene matches. CDR1 and CDR2 (germline): GTSNPN, SVGIG (reference sequence). The CDR3 loop reads CAWRVAGGNFYNSPLHF. CDR3 sequence (DNA): TGTGCCTGGAGAGTGGCAGGGGGCAATTTTTATAATTCACCCCTCCACTTT.

The V gene is TRBV6-5, the J gene TRBJ1-5; 11 bases map to TRBD1. The ends lost 6 bases at V and 6 bases at J; junction bases unmatched: 7. Germline assignment: CDR1 MNHEY and CDR2 SVGAGI. The CDR3 runs 15 residues. This chain's CDR3 is CASRVGQGAGQPQHF. CDR3 sequence (DNA): TGTGCCAGCAGAGTAGGACAGGGGGCTGGTCAGCCCCAGCATTTT.

This chain joins TRBV6-7 and TRBJ2-7, with TRBD1 matching over 7 bases. TRBV6-7 qualifies as an ORF whose function is uncertain. The CDR3 length is 16 residues. V lost 7 bases, J lost 0 bases, and 12 bases stayed unmatched. As DNA, the CDR3 is TGTGCCAGCATTTTTAGGGTCAGGGGGAGCTCCTACGAGCAGTACTTC. It encodes CASIFRVRGSSYEQYF.

J is TRBJ2-7 and V is TRBV7-9; the D gene is possibly TRBD2 (6 bases). Germline assignment: CDR1 SEHNR and CDR2 FQNEAQ (reference sequence). Trimming stripped 2 bases from V and 4 bases from J, with 18 bases between. The CDR3 runs 16 residues. CDR3 nucleotide sequence: TGTGCCAGCAGCTTACATTCGGGACGGGGGATTTACGAGCAGTACTTC. Amino acids: CASSLHSGRGIYEQYF.

The CDR3 DNA is TGTGCCAGCAGCCAAGTGCCGGACTACTATGGCTACACCTTC. Its translation is CASSQVPDYYGYTF. The genes are TRBV4-2 and TRBJ1-2; D not resolved. The CDR3 contains 14 residues. The V end lost 1 base, the J end lost 3 bases, and 9 bases lay between the germline ends. Germline assignment: CDR1 LGHNA and CDR2 YNFKEQ.

This clone was picked up a small number of times. The gene calls are TRBV11-2 and TRBJ2-1, with 9 positions matching TRBD2. The germline V gene encodes CDR1 SGHAT and CDR2 FQNNGV. The CDR3 extends over 15 amino acids. V lost 5 bases, J lost 0 bases, and 2 bases stayed unmatched. CDR3 sequence reads: CASSVSGSSYNEQFF. The CDR3 bases are TGTGCCAGCAGCGTTAGCGGGAGCTCCTACAATGAGCAGTTCTTC.

V gene TRBV6-5 combines with J gene TRBJ2-5; maybe TRBD1 (6 bases). This CDR3 has 13 amino acids. Germline values: CDR1 MNHEY, CDR2 SVGAGI. Between the trimmed V and J ends, which lost 6 bases and 4 bases, there was a span of 12 bases. As DNA, the CDR3 is TGTGCCAGCAGGCACAGGGTGGGAGAGACCCAGTACTTC. It codes for CASRHRVGETQYF.

The gene calls are TRBV12-3 or TRBV12-4 and TRBJ1-1, with a weak D call TRBD1 (6 bases). Deletions cut 6 bases from V and 4 bases from J, with 12 bases between. The CDR3 is made up of 13 amino acids. In DNA form, the CDR3 reads TGTGCCAGCAGCCTACAGGGTAGCACTGAAGCTTTCTTT. As protein: CASSLQGSTEAFF.

The CDR3 nucleotides are TGCGCCAGCACCCTGGGCGGGGGCCACACTGAAGCTTTCTTT. Protein product: CASTLGGGHTEAFF. V usage is TRBV5-1 and J usage is TRBJ1-1; a possible D gene is TRBD1 (6 bases). Trimming removed 6 bases from V and 3 bases from J, with 15 bases in between. CDR1 and CDR2 from the germline V gene are SGHRS and YFSETQ. This CDR3 region has 14 residues.

For the CDR3, the DNA is TGTGCCAGCAGCCAAGAACAAGGGGGCGGAACCTACGAGCAGTACTTC. This codes for CASSQEQGGGTYEQYF. V and J are TRBV4-2 and TRBJ2-7, with 7 positions matching TRBD1. V gave up 0 bases and J gave up 2 bases; unmatched junction bases: 7. Germline V gene lookup returns CDR1 LGHNA and CDR2 YNFKEQ. The CDR3 has 16 amino acids.

This clone has only one observation. The chain carries TRBV5-1 and TRBJ2-7, with 8 bases fitting TRBD1. CDR3 size: 17 residues. The trim removed 0 bases at V and 4 bases at J, leaving 12 bases unmatched. CDR1 is SGHRS and CDR2 is YFSETQ in the germline V gene. CDR3 amino acids: CASSLGAPDRGPYEQYF. The CDR3 DNA is TGCGCCAGCAGCTTGGGCGCTCCCGACAGGGGCCCTTACGAGCAGTACTTC.

This clone was recorded once. The chain's CDR3 is CSVSGAGANVLTF. The CDR3 DNA reads as TGCAGCGTTTCAGGGGCTGGGGCCAACGTCCTGACTTTC. The chain combines TRBV29-1 with TRBJ2-6; D may be TRBD1 (6 bases). The CDR3 runs 13 residues. V shed 5 bases and J shed 2 bases, with 7 bases lying between them. CDR1 and CDR2 (germline): SQVTM, ANQGSEA.

The sample holds a few counts of this clone. The rearrangement links TRBV3-1 (or the pseudogene TRBV3-2) to TRBJ1-1; D perhaps matches TRBD1 (6 bases). Trimming took 4 bases from V and 3 from J, leaving 12 bases between them. This CDR3 comprises 14 residues. Looked up from germline, CDR1 is LGHDT and CDR2 is YNNKEL (reference sequence). CDR3 DNA sequence: TGTGCCAGCAGCCCGCGGGCAGGGGACACTGAAGCTTTCTTT. This codes for CASSPRAGDTEAFF.

This rearrangement joins TRBV19 to TRBJ1-5; TRBD1 matches 9 bases. The CDR3 runs to 19 residues. CDR1 is LNHDA and CDR2 is SQIVND in the germline V gene (reference sequence). The V and J ends lost 5 bases and 3 bases, in that order; junction bases with no gene match: 17. The CDR3 region is CASSPRRQGDPTNNQPQHF. The CDR3, as DNA: TGTGCCAGTAGTCCCCGGCGACAGGGGGACCCCACCAACAATCAGCCCCAGCATTTT. The entire variable domain, with the rest obtained from reference TRBV19 and TRBJ1-5, is as follows: DGGITQSPKYLFRKEGQNVTLSCEQNLNHDAMYWYRQDPGQGLRLIYYSQIVNDFQKGDIAEGYSVSREKKESFPLTVTSAQKNPTAFYLCASSPRRQGDPTNNQPQHFGDGTRLSIL.

The V call is TRBV4-1, the J call TRBJ1-5; the D is unclear. Germline CDR1 is MGHRA and CDR2 is YSYEKL. This CDR3 spans 15 amino acids. Trimming pared 0 bases from V and 2 bases from J, leaving 8 bases between. This CDR3 reads CASSQDGQGNQPQHF. The CDR3 DNA sequence: TGCGCCAGCAGCCAAGATGGCCAGGGCAATCAGCCCCAGCATTTT.

The chain recombines TRBV6-1 with TRBJ2-2; D is unclear. This CDR3 spans 12 amino acids. Trimming pared 5 bases from V and 7 bases from J, leaving 8 bases between. Germline assignment: CDR1 MNHNS and CDR2 SASEGT. CDR3 coding DNA: TGTGCCAGCAGTCAAGACATCGGGGAGCTGTTTTTT. Its protein is CASSQDIGELFF.

This chain connects TRBV4-1 to TRBJ1-5; D gene ambiguous. Germline V gene data show CDR1 as MGHRA and CDR2 as YSYEKL. CDR3 length: 16 residues. Trimming stripped 0 bases from V and 5 bases from J, with 14 bases between. Written as DNA, the CDR3 is TGCGCCAGCAGCCAAGACTTCCAGGATCTTTATCAGCCCCAGCATTTT. This gives the protein CASSQDFQDLYQPQHF.

This chain joins TRBV4-3 and TRBJ1-3; D not certain. This CDR3 has 16 amino acids. Germline CDR1 and CDR2: LGHNA and YSLEER. V was cut by 0 bases and J by 4 bases, with 13 bases left in between. In DNA form, the CDR3 reads TGCGCCAGCAGCCAAGAACGACACTTTCTAGGAAACACCATATATTTT. Protein sequence: CASSQERHFLGNTIYF.

This clone appeared a single time. The V call is TRBV5-8, the J call TRBJ1-4, with 7 bases fitting TRBD1. Germline V lookup: CDR1 SGHTS, CDR2 YDEGEE. This CDR3 spans 15 amino acids. The junction had 10 bases not matched to a gene; V was cut back by 4 bases and J by 7 bases. The CDR3 protein is CASSPNRGGSEKLFF. CDR3 nucleotide sequence: TGTGCCAGCAGCCCCAACAGGGGTGGTAGTGAAAAACTGTTTTTT.

The chain has TRBV5-1 and TRBJ1-1; 8 positions match TRBD1. V gave up 4 bases and J gave up 1 base; unmatched junction bases: 3. The CDR3 consists of 14 residues. Germline CDR1 reads SGHRS; CDR2 reads YFSETQ. The CDR3 DNA sequence: TGCGCCAGCAGCAGGACAGGGACGAACACTGAAGCTTTCTTT. Its translation: CASSRTGTNTEAFF.